This T cell receptor beta chain was identified during a study of blood T cell repertoires in COVID-19 (dated by TCRdb to 2020 to 2022). About the investigation overall: The collaborator samples originated in the United States, Italy and Spain and spanned the acute and convalescent phases of COVID-19. Where available, HLA class I and class II types were taken from metadata supplied by the sample provider and were not determined by assay-based typing. The material from the prospective study consisted of cDNA or gDNA derived from T cells, B-cell-depleted T cells, or PBMCs. The samples were drawn from two sources: the first 160 participants of the ongoing ImmuneRACE study, and 1,000 to 1,500 subjects contributed by 6 global collaborators. A freely available public database, intended as a resource for researchers studying the immune response to SARS-CoV-2, is where the repertoires were released. The sample metadata nearly always contained a de-identified subject ID, COVID-19 status, age in years and sex. The dataset comprised deeply sampled blood TCRbeta repertoires from subjects exposed to, actively infected with, or recovered from COVID-19.

Study-wide findings and limitations: The amount of clinical and demographic metadata varied by source and participant and was provided uncurated.

To note about this clone: Its antigen is still unknown. No base-level quality is on record; no much larger clone is a single base apart.

Whole blood was collected in K2EDTA tubes by collaborating institutions according to the institutions' own protocols. For TCRbeta analysis, collaborators shipped samples as frozen whole blood, isolated PBMCs, or DNA extracted from either of those sample types. TCRbeta CDR3 regions were amplified from genomic DNA using the immunoSEQ Assay, a bias-controlled multiplex PCR. The paper's processing steps were these. The number of nucleated cells in each sample was estimated by amplification of reference gene primers within the assay. To quantify the absolute abundance of each unique TCRbeta CDR3 rearrangement, sequence reads were collapsed and filtered. For each sample, productive Simpson clonality was calculated as the square root of Simpson's diversity index across productive rearrangements. Imported from immuneACCESS, the table was reduced by TCRdb to in-frame sequences with V and J called. These copies leave out some clones; in studies compared against another copy, an unresolved V gene accounts for under half, and the cause of the remainder is not known. That table gives V, J and clone size, and the DNA gave D and trimming. For this sample the table gives 200,000 to 250,000 clones, of which approximately 84% were detected only once. The top ten clones comprise under 4.5% of the sample.

Trimming takes 0 bases from V and 2 bases from J, and the germline ends sit 10 bases apart. According to the germline V gene, CDR1 reads MNHGY and CDR2 reads SAAAGT. The CDR3 measures 15 amino acids from cysteine to phenylalanine. This entry keeps only the CDR3 DNA: 45 bases, framed from base 1. The source of this sequence is a man aged 45-60 years with acute or convalescent COVID-19. Material for sequencing was peripheral blood. The sequence joins TRBV6-8 to TRBJ1-1; the D gene remains uncertain. The CDR3 protein sequence reads: CASSYSNSKNTEAFF. In nucleotide form, the sequence is TGTGCCAGCAGTTACTCCAACAGTAAAAACACTGAAGCTTTCTTT.